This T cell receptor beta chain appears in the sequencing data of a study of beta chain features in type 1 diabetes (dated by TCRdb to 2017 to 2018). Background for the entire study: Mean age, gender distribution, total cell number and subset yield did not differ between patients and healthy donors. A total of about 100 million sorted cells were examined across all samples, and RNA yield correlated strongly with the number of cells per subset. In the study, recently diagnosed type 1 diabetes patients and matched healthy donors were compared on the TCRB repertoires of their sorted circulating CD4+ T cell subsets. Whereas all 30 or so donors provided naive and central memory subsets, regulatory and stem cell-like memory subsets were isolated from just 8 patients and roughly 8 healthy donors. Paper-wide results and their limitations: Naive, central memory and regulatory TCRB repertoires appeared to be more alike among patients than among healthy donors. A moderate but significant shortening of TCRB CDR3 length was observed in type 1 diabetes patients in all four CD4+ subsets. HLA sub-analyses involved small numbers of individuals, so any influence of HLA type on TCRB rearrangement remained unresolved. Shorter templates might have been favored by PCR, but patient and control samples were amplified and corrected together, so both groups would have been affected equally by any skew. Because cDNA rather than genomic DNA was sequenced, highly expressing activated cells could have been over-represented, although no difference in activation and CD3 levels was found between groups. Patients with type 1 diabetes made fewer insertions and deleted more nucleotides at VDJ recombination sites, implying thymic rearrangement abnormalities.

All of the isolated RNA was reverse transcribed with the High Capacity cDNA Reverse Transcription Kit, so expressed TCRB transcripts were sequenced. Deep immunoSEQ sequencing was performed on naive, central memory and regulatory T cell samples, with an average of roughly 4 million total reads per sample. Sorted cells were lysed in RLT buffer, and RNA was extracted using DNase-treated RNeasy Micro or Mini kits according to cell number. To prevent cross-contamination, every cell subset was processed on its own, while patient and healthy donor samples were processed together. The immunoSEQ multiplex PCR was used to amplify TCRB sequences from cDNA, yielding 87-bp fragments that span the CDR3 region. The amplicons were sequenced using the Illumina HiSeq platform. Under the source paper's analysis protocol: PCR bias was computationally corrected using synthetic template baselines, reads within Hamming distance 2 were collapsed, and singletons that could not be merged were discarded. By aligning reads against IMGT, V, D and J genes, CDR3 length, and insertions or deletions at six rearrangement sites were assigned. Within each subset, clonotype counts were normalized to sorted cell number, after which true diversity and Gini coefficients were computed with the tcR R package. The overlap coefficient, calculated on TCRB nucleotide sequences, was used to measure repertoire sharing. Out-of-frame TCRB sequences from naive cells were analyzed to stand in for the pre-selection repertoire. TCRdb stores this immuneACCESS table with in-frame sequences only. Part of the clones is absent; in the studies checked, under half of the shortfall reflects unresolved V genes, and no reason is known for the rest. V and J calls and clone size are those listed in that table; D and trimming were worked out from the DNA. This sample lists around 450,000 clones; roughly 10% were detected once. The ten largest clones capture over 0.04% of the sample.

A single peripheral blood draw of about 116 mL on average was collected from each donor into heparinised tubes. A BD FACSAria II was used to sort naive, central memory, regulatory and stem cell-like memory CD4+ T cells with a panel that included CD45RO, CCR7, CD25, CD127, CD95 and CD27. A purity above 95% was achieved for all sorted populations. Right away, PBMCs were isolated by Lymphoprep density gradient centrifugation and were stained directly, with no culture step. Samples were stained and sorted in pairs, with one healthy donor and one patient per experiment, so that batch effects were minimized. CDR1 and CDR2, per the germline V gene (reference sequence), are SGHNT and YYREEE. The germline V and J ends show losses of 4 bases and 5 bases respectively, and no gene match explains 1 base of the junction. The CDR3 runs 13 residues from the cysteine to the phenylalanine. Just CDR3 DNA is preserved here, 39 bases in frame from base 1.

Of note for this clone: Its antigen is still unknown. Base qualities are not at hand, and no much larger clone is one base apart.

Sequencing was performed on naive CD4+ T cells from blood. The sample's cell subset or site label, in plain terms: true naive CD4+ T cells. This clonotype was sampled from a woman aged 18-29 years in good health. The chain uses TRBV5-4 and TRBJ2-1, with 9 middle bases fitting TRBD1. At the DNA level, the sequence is TGTGCCAGCAGCGGGACAGGGAACAATGAGCAGTTCTTC. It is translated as CASSGTGNNEQFF. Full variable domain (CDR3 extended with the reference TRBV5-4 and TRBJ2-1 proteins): ETGVTQSPTHLIKTRGQQVTLRCSSQSGHNTVSWYQQALGQGPQFIFQYYREEENGRGNFPPRFSGLQFPNYSSELNVNALELDDSALYLCASSGTGNNEQFFGPGTRLTVL.